This record covers a single T cell receptor beta chain. The sample holds other DNA sequences that translate to the same CDR3. This entry belongs to a study of shared clonotypes between healthy human individuals. This CDR3 contains 12 residues. The V end lost 4 bases, the J end lost 1 base, and 5 bases lay between the germline ends. Germline CDR1 and CDR2: GTSNPN and SVGIG (reference sequence). Selected positively for CCR7 and CD45RO-negative, naive CD8 cells excluded terminally differentiated effector memory CD45RA+ cells. TCRdb keeps only in-frame clones here, not all; method: immunoSEQ multiplex PCR. The sample holds roughly 2 million clones; approximately 94% are singletons and the top ten take around 1.1%.

The origin of this receptor is a man aged 18 to 35 in good health. Sequencing used naive CD8+ T cells sorted from blood. J is TRBJ1-3 and V is TRBV30; D gene uncertain. CDR3 coding DNA: TGTGCCTGGACCCCTTCTGGAAACACCATATATTTT. Translation: CAWTPSGNTIYF. The full variable domain, completed using reference TRBV30 and TRBJ1-3, is SQTIHQWPATLVQPVGSPLSLECTVEGTSNPNLYWYRQAAGRGLQLLFYSVGIGQISSEVPQNLSASRPQDRQFILSSKKLLLSDSGFYLCAWTPSGNTIYFGEGSWLTVV.